Shown below are 7 T cell receptor beta chains from a single sample sequenced in a study of blood T cells in healthy people across ages. Then a second PCR, running roughly 7 to 12 cycles, was carried out with a sample-barcoded 5' primer and a J-beta primer mix. Via MiXCR, TCRdb re-called the 5' RACE reads, giving one row per CDR3 protein. Of just under 750,000 distinct CDR3 sequences listed, over 20% are singletons. The sequenced sample consisted of blood. All receptors come from a man aged 65 to 85 in good health.

This clonotype has more than one count but fewer than ten. The rearrangement joins TRBV24-1 to TRBJ1-1; TRBD1 is a possible D gene (6 bases). CDR3 length: 16 amino acids. Trimming stripped 4 bases from V and 0 bases from J, with 14 bases between. Germline V lookup: CDR1 KGHDR, CDR2 SFDVKD. The CDR3 region has the DNA TGTGCCACCAGTGAGTCCAAGAGGGGGATGAACACTGAAGCTTTCTTT. Protein: CATSESKRGMNTEAFF.

The chain couples TRBV6-2 or TRBV6-3 to TRBJ2-1; D call uncertain. Trimming stripped 6 bases from V and 16 bases from J, with 22 bases between. The CDR3 has 13 amino acids. Germline CDR1 and CDR2: MNHEY and SVGEGT. The CDR3 DNA follows: TGTGCCAGCAGCCCTCCACTGACTCGATTGGAATTCTTC. Translating it yields CASSPPLTRLEFF.

The sample holds many counts of this clonotype. V usage is TRBV7-2 and J usage is TRBJ2-7; 8 bases map to TRBD2. The CDR3 sequence is 15 residues long. Per the germline V gene, CDR1 is SGHTA and CDR2 is FQGNSA. With V trimmed by 4 bases and J by 4 bases, 9 bases remained unmatched. The CDR3 nucleotides are TGTGCCAGCAGCTCCCCAGCGGGGGTCGCTTACGAGCAGTACTTC. Protein: CASSSPAGVAYEQYF.

The J gene is TRBJ2-3, the V gene TRBV28, with a weak D call TRBD1 (6 bases). Germline V gives CDR1 MDHEN, CDR2 SYDVKM. The CDR3 is 16 residues long. Trimming took 8 bases from V and 1 from J, leaving 19 bases between them. The CDR3 sequence is CASALLTGSGTDTQYF. DNA for the CDR3: TGTGCCAGCGCCCTTCTTACAGGGTCGGGCACAGATACGCAGTATTTT.

This clonotype was seen many times. V and J are TRBV6-5 and TRBJ1-4, with TRBD1 matching over 7 bases. The CDR3 is 14 residues long. Unmatched junction bases numbered 6, after V lost 6 bases and J lost 5 bases. Germline lookup yields CDR1 MNHEY and CDR2 SVGAGI. This CDR3 reads CASRTDRPNEKLFF. CDR3 DNA: TGTGCCAGCAGGACGGACAGGCCGAATGAAAAACTGTTTTTT.

Comment on this clonotype: The junction does not match germline at one end; this may be a read error. The chain joins TRBV4-1 to TRBJ1-2; D gene ambiguous. Germline V CDR1 and CDR2: MGHRA, YSYEKL. The CDR3 sequence is 12 residues long. The CDR3 spells CASSQVERDLAF. CDR3 DNA: TGCGCCAGCAGCCAAGTTGAAAGGGATTTGGCCTTC.

This clonotype was observed a few times. V usage is TRBV20-1 and J usage is TRBJ1-5; D unresolved. The CDR3 contains 13 residues. Trimming left V 6 bases short and J 5 bases short, with 14 bases between. From germline, CDR1 is DFQATT and CDR2 SNEGSKA (reference sequence). The CDR3 DNA reads TGCAGTGCCAAGGTCGGGGTGTATCAGCCCCAGCATTTT. As protein: CSAKVGVYQPQHF.